The 8 T cell receptor beta chains presented below share a single source sample, sequenced in a study of OX40 agonist ivuxolimab in advanced cancers. Assay: immunoSEQ multiplex PCR; the TCRdb copy retains only in-frame clones and omits some. The sample lists about 84,000 clones, 90% to 95% occurring once. The sequences come from CD4+ or CD8+ T cells sorted from blood, collected in a trial of the OX40 agonist ivuxolimab. The receptors derive from an adult with an advanced solid tumor such as melanoma, head and neck, liver or kidney cancer.

This CDR3 reads CASSLGRPPSGANVLTF. The CDR3, as DNA: TGTGCCAGCTCGTTAGGGCGGCCCCCCTCTGGGGCCAACGTCCTGACTTTC. This chain links TRBV18 with TRBJ2-6; no clear D gene. V was trimmed by 6 bases and J by 0 bases, leaving 15 bases between them. CDR1 KGHSH and CDR2 LQKENI come from the germline V gene. The CDR3 contains 17 residues.

This chain joins TRBV5-1 and TRBJ2-3; D is possibly TRBD1 or TRBD2 (6 bases each). Trimming pared 0 bases from V and 5 bases from J, leaving 16 bases between. CDR3 length: 16 amino acids. CDR1 is SGHRS, CDR2 YFSETQ, per germline. In DNA form, the CDR3 reads TGCGCCAGCAGCTTGGCCATCAGCGGAGGGGGAGATACGCAGTATTTT. Translating it yields CASSLAISGGGDTQYF.

The V gene is TRBV27, the J gene TRBJ2-7, with 8 bases matching TRBD2. This CDR3 is built from 15 residues. With V trimmed by 4 bases and J by 4 bases, 9 bases remained unmatched. Per germline, CDR1 MNHEY and CDR2 SMNVEV (reference sequence). CDR3 region: CASSSKAGVFYEQYF. The DNA of the CDR3 is TGTGCCAGCAGTTCAAAAGCGGGAGTTTTTTACGAGCAGTACTTC.

The chain recombines TRBV5-1 with TRBJ2-7; no reliable D call. With 4 bases removed from V and 5 bases from J, the gap between germline ends came to 7 bases. CDR3 length: 11 residues. Per germline, CDR1 SGHRS and CDR2 YFSETQ. CDR3 region: CASSRGNEQYF. The DNA of the CDR3 is TGCGCCAGCAGCCGTGGGAACGAGCAGTACTTC. Variable domain in full (rest from reference TRBV5-1 and TRBJ2-7): KAGVTQTPRYLIKTRGQQVTLSCSPISGHRSVSWYQQTPGQGLQFLFEYFSETQRNKGNFPGRFSGRQFSNSRSEMNVSTLELGDSALYLCASSRGNEQYFGPGTRLTVT.

J is TRBJ2-7 and V is TRBV11-2; the D is unclear. Deletions cut 2 bases from V and 7 bases from J, with 18 bases between. Germline CDR1 reads SGHAT; CDR2 reads FQNNGV. CDR3 length: 15 amino acids. CDR3 in DNA: TGTGCCAGCAGCTTATCTGCCAGGAGTCGTGGGGAGCAGTACTTC. Amino acid sequence: CASSLSARSRGEQYF. Combining the CDR3 with reference TRBV11-2 and TRBJ2-7 gives the whole variable domain EAGVAQSPRYKIIEKRQSVAFWCNPISGHATLYWYQQILGQGPKLLIQFQNNGVVDDSQLPKDRFSAERLKGVDSTLKIQPAKLEDSAVYLCASSLSARSRGEQYFGPGTRLTVT.

V and J are TRBV9 and TRBJ2-2; D perhaps matches TRBD1 (6 bases). V was shortened by 3 bases and J by 2 bases, with 11 bases between the two germline ends. The germline gives CDR1 SGDLS, CDR2 YYNGEE. This CDR3 is built from 15 residues. DNA of the CDR3: TGTGCCAGCAGCGATCGGGACAAAAACACCGGGGAGCTGTTTTTT. Its protein is CASSDRDKNTGELFF.

V usage is TRBV28 and J usage is TRBJ2-1; D ambiguous. CDR1 MDHEN and CDR2 SYDVKM come from the germline V gene. The CDR3 runs 15 residues. Deletions cut 2 bases from V and 0 bases from J, with 8 bases between. The CDR3 DNA sequence: TGTGCCAGCAGTTTAAGTAACCCCTCCTACAATGAGCAGTTCTTC. Translating gives CASSLSNPSYNEQFF.

The genes are TRBV4-1 and TRBJ2-7, with D maybe TRBD2 (6 bases). Germline CDR1 MGHRA, CDR2 YSYEKL. Deletions cut 0 bases from V and 2 bases from J, with 14 bases between. This CDR3 is 16 amino acids long. CDR3 nucleotides: TGCGCCAGCAGCCAAGATATGAGGGGACTCGCCTACGAGCAGTACTTC. Encoded protein: CASSQDMRGLAYEQYF.